The 14 T cell receptor beta chains presented below share a single source sample, sequenced in a study of blood T cells in healthy people across ages. Combining a sample-barcoded 5' primer with a J-beta primer mix, a second PCR ran for roughly 7 to 11 cycles. TCRdb re-derived calls from the 5' RACE reads in MiXCR, one entry per CDR3 protein. This sample has fewer than 900,000 distinct CDR3 sequences, with roughly 34% found just once. The sample consisted of blood. These receptors came from a man aged 18 to 29 in good health.

The rearrangement uses TRBV20-1 and TRBJ2-1; 14 bases agree with TRBD2. The germline V gene encodes CDR1 DFQATT and CDR2 SNEGSKA (reference sequence). There are 17 residues in the CDR3. V lost 0 bases, J lost 4 bases, and 5 bases stayed unmatched. CDR3 loop: CSARDRWTSGRYNEQFF. The CDR3 DNA is TGCAGTGCTAGAGATCGATGGACTAGCGGGAGGTACAATGAGCAGTTCTTC.

The CDR3 region has the DNA TGTGCCTGGAGTCGGGGTTATGAAAAACTGTTTTTT. Amino acids: CAWSRGYEKLFF. This chain joins TRBV30 and TRBJ1-4, with D hard to call. The CDR3 totals 12 residues. The germline gives CDR1 GTSNPN, CDR2 SVGIG (reference sequence). V shed 2 bases and J shed 6 bases, with 7 bases lying between them. Filled out from reference TRBV30 and TRBJ1-4, the complete variable domain reads SQTIHQWPATLVQPVGSPLSLECTVEGTSNPNLYWYRQAAGRGLQLLFYSVGIGQISSEVPQNLSASRPQDRQFILSSKKLLLSDSGFYLCAWSRGYEKLFFGSGTQLSVL.

The CDR3 spells CASATGTNTEAFF. DNA for the CDR3: TGTGCCAGTGCGACAGGGACGAACACTGAAGCTTTCTTT. J is TRBJ1-1 and V is TRBV2, with 7 nucleotides matching TRBD1. This CDR3 contains 13 residues. With 9 bases clipped from V and 1 base from J, the junction kept 5 bases outside the gene matches. Germline loops: CDR1 SNHLY, CDR2 FYNNEI.

The chain combines TRBV20-1 with TRBJ2-5; D ambiguous. The germline V gene has CDR1 DFQATT and CDR2 SNEGSKA (reference sequence). This CDR3 is 11 amino acids long. The CDR3 DNA reads TGCAGCACTTGGGGTGATGAGACCCAGTACTTC. Protein product: CSTWGDETQYF.

A note on this clonotype: This may be a read error, as it is one base from a much larger clone. The V and J genes are TRBV12-3 or TRBV12-4 and TRBJ1-1; D possibly corresponds to TRBD1 (6 bases). CDR3 length equals 14 residues. Trimming removed 1 base from V and 0 bases from J, with 6 bases in between. This CDR3 reads CASSLGDMNTEAFF. CDR3 coding DNA: TGTGCCAGCAGTTTAGGGGACATGAACACTGAAGCTTTCTTT.

This chain uses TRBV6-2 or TRBV6-3 with TRBJ2-1; D is possibly TRBD2 (6 bases). V shed 6 bases and J shed 3 bases, with 15 bases lying between them. This CDR3 is 15 amino acids long. Germline V gives CDR1 MNHEY, CDR2 SVGEGT. The CDR3, as DNA: TGTGCCAGCAGCTCGACTAGACTCAACTACAATGAGCAGTTCTTC. Protein: CASSSTRLNYNEQFF.

This clonotype was found a few times. The DNA of the CDR3 is TGTGCCAGCAGTTGGACAGGGGGCTACAATGAGCAGTTCTTC. Translated, it gives CASSWTGGYNEQFF. V gene TRBV6-6 combines with J gene TRBJ2-1, with 10 bases lining up with TRBD1. CDR1 is MNHNY, CDR2 SVGAGI, per germline (reference sequence). The CDR3 is 14 amino acids. V lost 4 bases and J lost 3; bases outside the gene matches: 0.

This clonotype was seen a handful of times. V and J are TRBV28 and TRBJ1-5, with D hard to call. The V and J ends lost 2 bases and 0 bases respectively, with 8 bases between them. The germline V gene has CDR1 MDHEN and CDR2 SYDVKM. The CDR3 loop spans 15 amino acids. The CDR3 loop is CASSLRQFSNQPQHF. For the CDR3, the DNA is TGTGCCAGCAGTTTAAGGCAGTTTAGCAATCAGCCCCAGCATTTT.

This clonotype occurred many times. V and J are TRBV12-3 or TRBV12-4 and TRBJ1-2, with D hard to call. The CDR3 loop spans 13 amino acids. Trimming removed 6 bases from V and 5 bases from J, with 13 bases in between. CDR3 DNA sequence: TGTGCCAGCAGCCCCCGGGCCAGTTATGGCTACACCTTC. This translates into CASSPRASYGYTF.

The rearrangement joins TRBV7-2 to TRBJ2-5; D is unclear. V lost 3 bases and J lost 11, with 13 bases in between. Germline V gives CDR1 SGHTA, CDR2 FQGNSA. The CDR3 has 12 residues. CDR3 protein: CASSLAGRGQYF. CDR3 sequence (DNA): TGTGCCAGCAGCTTGGCTGGGCGTGGGCAGTACTTC.

This clonotype was seen a few times. V is TRBV10-3 and J is TRBJ1-1; the match to TRBD1 covers 12 bases. This CDR3 comprises 15 residues. Germline values: CDR1 ENHRY, CDR2 SYGVKD. Trimming at V came to 2 bases and at J to 6 bases, leaving 4 bases not matched to a gene. CDR3 DNA sequence: TGTGCCATCAGTGAGGGGACAGGGGGCAACGCTGAAGCTTTCTTT. It specifies CAISEGTGGNAEAFF.

CDR3 bases: TGCGCCAGCAGCCAGACAGAGGACACCGGGGAGCTGTTTTTT. Translation: CASSQTEDTGELFF. This chain links TRBV5-1 with TRBJ2-2; D is perhaps TRBD1 (5 bases). The V end was cut by 4 bases, the J end by 3 bases, with 10 bases between. Germline CDR1 and CDR2: SGHRS and YFSETQ. This CDR3 is 14 amino acids long.

The V and J genes are TRBV4-2 and TRBJ2-5; possibly TRBD2 for D (6 bases). The CDR3 is 15 amino acids. V lost 1 base, J lost 2 bases, and 11 bases lay in between. Germline CDR1 LGHNA, CDR2 YNFKEQ. CDR3 sequence reads: CASSQAGVGQETQYF. The CDR3 coding sequence is TGTGCCAGCAGCCAAGCGGGAGTAGGACAAGAGACCCAGTACTTC.

V usage is TRBV3-1 and J usage is TRBJ2-1; 10 nucleotides agree with TRBD2. The CDR3 is 18 amino acids. V lost 0 bases, J lost 0 bases, and 5 bases stayed unmatched. The V gene's germline CDR1 is LGHDT and CDR2 YNNKEL (reference sequence). CDR3 protein: CASSQDLLAGISYNEQFF. The CDR3, as DNA: TGTGCCAGCAGCCAAGATCTACTAGCGGGGATCTCCTACAATGAGCAGTTCTTC.